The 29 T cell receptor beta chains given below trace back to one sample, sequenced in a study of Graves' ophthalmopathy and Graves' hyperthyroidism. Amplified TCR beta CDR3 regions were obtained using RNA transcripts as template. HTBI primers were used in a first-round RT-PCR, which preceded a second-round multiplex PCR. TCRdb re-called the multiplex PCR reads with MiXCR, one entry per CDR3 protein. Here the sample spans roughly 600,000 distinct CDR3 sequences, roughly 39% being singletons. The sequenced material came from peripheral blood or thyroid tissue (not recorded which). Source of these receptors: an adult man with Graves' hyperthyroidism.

This CDR3 is CASGLVQGGVGGGAYEQYF. The CDR3 DNA is TGTGCTAGTGGTTTGGTACAAGGAGGTGTGGGAGGTGGGGCCTACGAGCAGTACTTC. This chain links TRBV12-5 with TRBJ2-7; a weak D match, TRBD2 (6 bases). The CDR3 sequence is 19 residues long. The germline CDR1 and CDR2 sequences are LGHNT and FRNRAP. Trimming stripped 0 bases from V and 2 bases from J, with 23 bases between.

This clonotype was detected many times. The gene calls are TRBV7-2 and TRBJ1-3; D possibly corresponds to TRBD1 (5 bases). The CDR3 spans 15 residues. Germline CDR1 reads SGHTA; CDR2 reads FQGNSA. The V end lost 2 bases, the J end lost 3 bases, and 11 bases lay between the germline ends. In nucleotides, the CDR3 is TGTGCCAGCAGCTTAATTCGGGGGTTTGGAAACACCATATATTTT. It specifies CASSLIRGFGNTIYF.

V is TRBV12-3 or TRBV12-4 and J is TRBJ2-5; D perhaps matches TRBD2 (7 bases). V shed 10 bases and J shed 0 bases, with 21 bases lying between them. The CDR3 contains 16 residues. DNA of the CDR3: TGTGCCACGGCAGGGACAAGCGGGATCCACCAAGAGACCCAGTACTTC. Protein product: CATAGTSGIHQETQYF.

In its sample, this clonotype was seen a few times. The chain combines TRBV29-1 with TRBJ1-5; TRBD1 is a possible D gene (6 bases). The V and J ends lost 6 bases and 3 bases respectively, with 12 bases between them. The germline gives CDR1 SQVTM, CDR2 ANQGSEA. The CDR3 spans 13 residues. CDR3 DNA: TGCAGCGTGGGGGGGGCCCACAATCAGCCCCAGCATTTT. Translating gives CSVGGAHNQPQHF.

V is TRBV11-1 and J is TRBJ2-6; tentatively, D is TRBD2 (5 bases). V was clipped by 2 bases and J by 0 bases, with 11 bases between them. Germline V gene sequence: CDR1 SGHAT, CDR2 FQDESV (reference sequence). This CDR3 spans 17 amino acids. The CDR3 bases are TGTGCCAGCAGCTTACTGATCACTAGCTCTGGGGCCAACGTCCTGACTTTC. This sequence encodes CASSLLITSSGANVLTF.

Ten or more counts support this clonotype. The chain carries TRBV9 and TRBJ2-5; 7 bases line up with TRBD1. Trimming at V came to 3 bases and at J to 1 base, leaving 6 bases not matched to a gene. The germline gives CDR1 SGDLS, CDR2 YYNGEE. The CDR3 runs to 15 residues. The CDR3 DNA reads TGTGCCAGCAGCGCCGGGACAGTCCCCCAAGAGACCCAGTACTTC. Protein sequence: CASSAGTVPQETQYF.

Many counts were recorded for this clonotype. Written as DNA, the CDR3 is TGTGCCACTATTACAATCCCGAGGACAGGGGGCCTGTTGTCCTACGAGCAGTACTTC. Its protein is CATITIPRTGGLLSYEQYF. The genes are TRBV7-9 and TRBJ2-7; 11 nucleotides align to TRBD1. Germline assignment: CDR1 SEHNR and CDR2 FQNEAQ (reference sequence). The CDR3 runs 19 residues. Germline trimming cut 10 bases from V and 1 base from J; bases unmatched to any gene: 21. Looking up the rest from reference TRBV7-9 and TRBJ2-7 gives the full variable domain: DTGVSQNPRHKITKRGQNVTFRCDPISEHNRLYWYRQTLGQGPEFLTYFQNEAQLEKSRLLSDRFSAERPKGSFSTLEIQRTEQGDSAMYLCATITIPRTGGLLSYEQYFGPGTRLTVT.

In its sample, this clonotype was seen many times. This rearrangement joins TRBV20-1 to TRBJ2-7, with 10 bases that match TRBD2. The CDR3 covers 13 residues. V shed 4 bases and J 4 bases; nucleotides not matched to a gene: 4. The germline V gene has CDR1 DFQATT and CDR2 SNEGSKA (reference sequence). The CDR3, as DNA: TGCAGTGCTAAAGGACTAGCGGAGTACGAGCAGTACTTC. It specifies CSAKGLAEYEQYF.

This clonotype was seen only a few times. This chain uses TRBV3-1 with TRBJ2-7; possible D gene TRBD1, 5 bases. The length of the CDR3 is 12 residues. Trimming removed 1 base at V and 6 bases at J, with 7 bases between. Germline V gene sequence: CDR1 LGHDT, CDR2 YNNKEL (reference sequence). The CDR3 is CASSQGRGEQYF. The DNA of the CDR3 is TGTGCCAGCAGCCAAGGTAGGGGCGAGCAGTACTTC.

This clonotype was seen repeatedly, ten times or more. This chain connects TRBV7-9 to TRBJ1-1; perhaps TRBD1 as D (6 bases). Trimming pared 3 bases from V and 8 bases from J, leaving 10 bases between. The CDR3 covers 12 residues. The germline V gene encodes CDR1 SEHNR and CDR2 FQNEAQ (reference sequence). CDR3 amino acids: CASSLIQGEAFF. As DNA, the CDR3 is TGTGCCAGCAGCTTGATCCAGGGGGAAGCTTTCTTT.

CDR3 protein: CASSLDSGRSYEQYF. The CDR3 DNA reads as TGTGCCAGCAGCCTTGATAGCGGGAGGAGCTACGAGCAGTACTTC. The V and J genes are TRBV10-3 and TRBJ2-7; 10 bases fit TRBD2. Unmatched junction bases numbered 12, after V lost 10 bases and J lost 3 bases. The CDR3 has 15 residues. In germline, CDR1 is ENHRY, CDR2 SYGVKD.

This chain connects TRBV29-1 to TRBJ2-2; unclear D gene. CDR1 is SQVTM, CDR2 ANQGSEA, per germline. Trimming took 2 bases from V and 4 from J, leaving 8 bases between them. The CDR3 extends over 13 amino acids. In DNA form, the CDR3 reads TGCAGCGTTGAACCGTCGGGCACCGGGGAGCTGTTTTTT. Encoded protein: CSVEPSGTGELFF.

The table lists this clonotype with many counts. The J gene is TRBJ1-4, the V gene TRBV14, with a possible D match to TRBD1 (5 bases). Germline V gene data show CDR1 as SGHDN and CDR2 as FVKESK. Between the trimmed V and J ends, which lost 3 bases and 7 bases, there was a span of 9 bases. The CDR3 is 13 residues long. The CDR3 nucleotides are TGTGCCAGCAGCCAGTGGGGCCGTGAAAAACTGTTTTTT. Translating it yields CASSQWGREKLFF.

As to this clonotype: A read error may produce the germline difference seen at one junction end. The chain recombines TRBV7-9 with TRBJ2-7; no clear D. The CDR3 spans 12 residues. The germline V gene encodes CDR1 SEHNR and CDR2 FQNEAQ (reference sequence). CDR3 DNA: TGTGCCAGCAGCTTAACCCCCTACGAGCGGTACTTC. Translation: CASSLTPYERYF.

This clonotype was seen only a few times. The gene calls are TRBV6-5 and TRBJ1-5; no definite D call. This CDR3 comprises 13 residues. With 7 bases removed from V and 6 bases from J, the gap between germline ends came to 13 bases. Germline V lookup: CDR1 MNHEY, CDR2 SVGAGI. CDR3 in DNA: TGTGCCAGCACCGGGGAGGTTGGTCAGCCCCAGCATTTT. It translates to CASTGEVGQPQHF.

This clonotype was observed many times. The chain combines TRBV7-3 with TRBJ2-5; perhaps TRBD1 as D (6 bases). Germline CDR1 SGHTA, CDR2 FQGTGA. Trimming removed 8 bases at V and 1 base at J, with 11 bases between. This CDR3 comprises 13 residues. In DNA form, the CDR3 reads TGTGCCAGCTCCAGGGGATTCCAAGAGACCCAGTACTTC. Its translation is CASSRGFQETQYF. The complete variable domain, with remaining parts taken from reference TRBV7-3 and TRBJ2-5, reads GAGVSQTPSNKVTEKGKYVELRCDPISGHTALYWYRQSLGQGPEFLIYFQGTGAADDSGLPNDRFFAVRPEGSVSTLKIQRTERGDSAVYLCASSRGFQETQYFGPGTRLLVL.

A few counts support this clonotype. The CDR3 bases are TGTGCCAGCAGCTTGATCCGAGGACTTTTCTACGAGCAGTACTTC. This sequence encodes CASSLIRGLFYEQYF. The rearrangement links TRBV7-9 to TRBJ2-7, with D maybe TRBD2 (5 bases). The CDR3 runs to 15 residues. Germline V gene data show CDR1 as SEHNR and CDR2 as FQNEAQ (reference sequence). With 3 bases removed from V and 3 bases from J, the gap between germline ends came to 15 bases.

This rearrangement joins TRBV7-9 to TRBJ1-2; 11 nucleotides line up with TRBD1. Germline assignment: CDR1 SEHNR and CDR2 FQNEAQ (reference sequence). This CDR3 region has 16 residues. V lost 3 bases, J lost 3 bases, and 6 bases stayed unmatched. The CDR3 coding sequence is TGTGCCAGCAGCTTCCGGGACAGGGGGGCGTACTATGGCTACACCTTC. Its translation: CASSFRDRGAYYGYTF.

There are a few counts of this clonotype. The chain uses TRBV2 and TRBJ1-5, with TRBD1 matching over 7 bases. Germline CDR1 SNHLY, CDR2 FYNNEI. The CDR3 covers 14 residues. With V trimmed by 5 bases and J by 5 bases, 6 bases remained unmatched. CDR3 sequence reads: CASSLQGFHQPQHF. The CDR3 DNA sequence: TGTGCCAGCAGTTTACAGGGGTTCCATCAGCCCCAGCATTTT.

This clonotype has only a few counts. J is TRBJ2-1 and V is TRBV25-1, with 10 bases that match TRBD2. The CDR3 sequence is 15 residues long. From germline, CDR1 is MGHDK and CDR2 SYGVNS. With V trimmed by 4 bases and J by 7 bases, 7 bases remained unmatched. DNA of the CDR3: TGTGCCAGCAGTGGGCTAGCGGGAGCGGGTAATGAGCAGTTCTTC. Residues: CASSGLAGAGNEQFF.

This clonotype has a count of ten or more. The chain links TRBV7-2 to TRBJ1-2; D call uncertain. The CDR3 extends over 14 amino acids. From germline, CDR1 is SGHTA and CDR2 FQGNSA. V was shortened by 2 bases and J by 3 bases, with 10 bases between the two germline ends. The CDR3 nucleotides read TGTGCCAGCAGCTTAATGCCCCCTCACTATGGCTACACCTTC. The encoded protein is CASSLMPPHYGYTF.

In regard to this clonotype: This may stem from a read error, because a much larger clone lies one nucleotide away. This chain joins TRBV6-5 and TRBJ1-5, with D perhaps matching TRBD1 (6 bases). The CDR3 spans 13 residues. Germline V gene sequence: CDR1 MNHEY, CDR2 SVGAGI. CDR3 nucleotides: TGTGCCTGCAGTTACTCAGGGGTTGAGCCCCAGCATTTT. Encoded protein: CACSYSGVEPQHF.

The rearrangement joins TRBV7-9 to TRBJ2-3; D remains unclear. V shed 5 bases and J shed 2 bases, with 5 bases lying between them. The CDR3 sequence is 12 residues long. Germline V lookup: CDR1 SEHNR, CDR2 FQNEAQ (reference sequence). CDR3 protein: CASSRDTDTQYF. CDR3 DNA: TGTGCCAGCAGCCGCGACACAGATACGCAGTATTTT.

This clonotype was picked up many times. CDR3 sequence reads: CASSLGLALETQYF. In nucleotides, the CDR3 is TGTGCCAGCAGCTTAGGCTTGGCCCTGGAGACCCAGTACTTC. J is TRBJ2-5 and V is TRBV5-6; no clear D gene. CDR3 size: 14 residues. The germline V and J ends were trimmed by 2 bases and 5 bases, with 13 bases remaining between them. CDR1 and CDR2 from the germline V gene are SGHDT and YYEEEE.

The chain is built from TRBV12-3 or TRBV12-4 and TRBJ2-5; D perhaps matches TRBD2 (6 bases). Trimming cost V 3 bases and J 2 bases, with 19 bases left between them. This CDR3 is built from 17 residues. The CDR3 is CASSLQPPGLKQETQYF. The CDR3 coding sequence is TGTGCCAGCAGTTTGCAGCCCCCGGGACTTAAACAAGAGACCCAGTACTTC.

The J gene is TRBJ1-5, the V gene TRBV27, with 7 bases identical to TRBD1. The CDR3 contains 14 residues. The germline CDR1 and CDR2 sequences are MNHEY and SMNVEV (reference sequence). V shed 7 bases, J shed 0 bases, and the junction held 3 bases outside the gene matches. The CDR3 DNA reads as TGTGCCAGCAAGACAGGGTATAGCAATCAGCCCCAGCATTTT. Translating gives CASKTGYSNQPQHF.

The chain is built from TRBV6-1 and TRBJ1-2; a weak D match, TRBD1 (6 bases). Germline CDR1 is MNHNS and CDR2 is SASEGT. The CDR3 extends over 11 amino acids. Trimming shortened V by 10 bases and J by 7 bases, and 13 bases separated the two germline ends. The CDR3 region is CATEPQGGYTF. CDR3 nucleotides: TGTGCCACCGAACCACAGGGTGGCTACACCTTC.

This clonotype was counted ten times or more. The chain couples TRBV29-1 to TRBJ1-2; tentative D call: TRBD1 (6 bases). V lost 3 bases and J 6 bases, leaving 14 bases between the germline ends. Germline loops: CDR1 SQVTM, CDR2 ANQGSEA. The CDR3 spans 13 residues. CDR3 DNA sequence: TGCAGCGTTGACCAGCTGACAGGCCATGGCTACACCTTC. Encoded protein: CSVDQLTGHGYTF.

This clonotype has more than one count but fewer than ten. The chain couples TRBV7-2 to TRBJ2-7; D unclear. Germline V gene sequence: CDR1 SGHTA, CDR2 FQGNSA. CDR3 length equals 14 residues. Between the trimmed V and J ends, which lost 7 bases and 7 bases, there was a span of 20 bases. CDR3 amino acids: CASKKTGPYNEQYF. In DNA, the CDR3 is TGTGCCAGCAAAAAAACGGGTCCCTACAATGAGCAGTACTTC.